This entry concerns a single T cell receptor (beta chain). This clone may be a read error of a much larger clone one base away. The entry originates in a study of Graves' ophthalmopathy and Graves' hyperthyroidism. Amplification from RNA transcripts yielded the TCR beta CDR3 regions. Amplification began with first-round RT-PCR using HTBI primers, then second-round multiplex PCR was performed. TCRdb independently ran MiXCR on the multiplex PCR reads; one entry per CDR3 protein. The sample contains about 1.1 million distinct CDR3 sequences, 36% of which appear only once. CDR3 length equals 12 residues. Germline V gene data show CDR1 as DFQATT and CDR2 as SNEGSKA (reference sequence).

The genes are TRBV20-1 and TRBJ1-1; 7 nucleotides align to TRBD1. Sequenced input: peripheral blood or thyroid tissue (not recorded which). The receptor was isolated from an adult man with Graves' hyperthyroidism. Written as DNA, the CDR3 is TGCAGTGCTACAGGGGGGAACATTGAAGCTTTCTTT. This gives the protein CSATGGNIEAFF.